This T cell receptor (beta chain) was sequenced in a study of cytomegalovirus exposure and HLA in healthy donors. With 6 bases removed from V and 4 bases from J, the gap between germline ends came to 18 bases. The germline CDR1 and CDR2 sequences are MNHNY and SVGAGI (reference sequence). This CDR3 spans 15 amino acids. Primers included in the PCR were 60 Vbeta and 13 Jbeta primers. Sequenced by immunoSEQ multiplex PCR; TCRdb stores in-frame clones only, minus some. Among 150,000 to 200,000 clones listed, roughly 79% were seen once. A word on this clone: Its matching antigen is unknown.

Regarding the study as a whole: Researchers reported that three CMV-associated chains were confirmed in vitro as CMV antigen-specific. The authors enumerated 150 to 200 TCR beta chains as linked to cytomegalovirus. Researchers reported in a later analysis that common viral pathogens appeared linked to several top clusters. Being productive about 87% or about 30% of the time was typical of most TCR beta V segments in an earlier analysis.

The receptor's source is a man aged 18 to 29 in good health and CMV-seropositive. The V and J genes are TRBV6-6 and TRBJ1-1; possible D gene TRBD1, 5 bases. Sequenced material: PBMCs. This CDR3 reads CASSPDGAGPTEAFF. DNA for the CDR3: TGTGCCAGCAGCCCTGATGGGGCAGGGCCCACTGAAGCTTTCTTT.